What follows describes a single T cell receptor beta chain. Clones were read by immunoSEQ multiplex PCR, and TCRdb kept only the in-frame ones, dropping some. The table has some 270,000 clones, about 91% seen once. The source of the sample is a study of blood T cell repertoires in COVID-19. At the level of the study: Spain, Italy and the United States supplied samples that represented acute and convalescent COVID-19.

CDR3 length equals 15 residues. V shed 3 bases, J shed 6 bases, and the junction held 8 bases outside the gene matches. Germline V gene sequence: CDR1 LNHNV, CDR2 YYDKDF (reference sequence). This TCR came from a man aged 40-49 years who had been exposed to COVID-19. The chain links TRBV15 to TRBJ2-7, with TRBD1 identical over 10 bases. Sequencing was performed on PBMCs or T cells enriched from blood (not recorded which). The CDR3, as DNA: TGTGCCACCAGCAGGACCGGGACAGGGGTTTTCGAGCAGTACTTC. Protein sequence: CATSRTGTGVFEQYF.